This TCR beta chain was sequenced in a study of blood T cells in healthy people across ages. Findings and limits, study-wide: Across samples, TCR beta diversity tracked strongly with naive T cell percentage. Greater diversity and more naive CD4+ cells were seen in long-lived donors than in aged donors.

As for this clonotype: What it binds is unknown.

Using a J-beta primer mix together with a sample-barcoded 5' primer, a second PCR was run for roughly 6 to 12 cycles. TCRdb independently ran MiXCR on the 5' RACE reads; one entry per CDR3 protein. The sample records 1.5 million to 2 million distinct CDR3 sequences, around half being singletons. The V gene's germline CDR1 is DFQATT and CDR2 SNEGSKA (reference sequence). The J segment lost 7 bases and the V segment lost 6 bases, leaving 14 bases of the junction unmatched. CDR3 length: 15 amino acids. The source is a woman between 35 and 50 years old in good health. The chain carries TRBV20-1 and TRBJ1-5; 8 nucleotides line up with TRBD1. Sequenced sample: blood. CDR3 region: CSAGQGTGWRQPQHF. CDR3 coding DNA: TGCAGTGCAGGACAGGGAACCGGTTGGAGGCAGCCCCAGCATTTT.